The clone carrying this T cell receptor (beta chain) came up a few times. Its antigen remains unidentified. Original methodology: ImmunoSEQ yielded junction-only sequences lacking quality scores, so filtering differed. Libraries were prepared by immunoSEQ multiplex PCR; TCRdb keeps only in-frame clonotypes and omits some of them. V and J calls and clone size are as listed in that table; D and trimming were resolved from the DNA. The table has a few million clones, nearly 97% seen once; the top ten hold 0.13%. V lost 6 bases and J lost 7; bases outside the gene matches: 2. The CDR3 has 12 residues. CDR1 MNHNY and CDR2 SVGAGI come from the germline V gene (reference sequence). The source of the sample is a study of shared clonotypes between healthy human individuals. Study-level findings and limits: Clonotypes not shared had lower generation probabilities than those common to all four donors.

The chain employs TRBV6-6 and TRBJ2-2; TRBD1 matches 7 bases. Sequenced: naive CD4+ T cells sorted from blood. The sample's subset: CD45RA+ positively selected. This receptor was identified in a man aged 18 to 35 in good health. CDR3 sequence (DNA): TGTGCCAGCAGACCAGGGGGCGGGGAGCTGTTTTTT. It codes for CASRPGGGELFF.